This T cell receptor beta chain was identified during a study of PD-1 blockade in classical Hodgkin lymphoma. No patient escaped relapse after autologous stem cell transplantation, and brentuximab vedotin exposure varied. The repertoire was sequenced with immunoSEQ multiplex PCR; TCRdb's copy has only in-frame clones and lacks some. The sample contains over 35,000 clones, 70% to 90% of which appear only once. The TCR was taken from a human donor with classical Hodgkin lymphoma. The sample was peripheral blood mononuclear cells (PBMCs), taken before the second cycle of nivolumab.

CDR3 nucleotide sequence: TGCGCCAGCAGCTTTGGCAGGGACAGGGAGCAGTACTTC. Protein: CASSFGRDREQYF. The V gene is TRBV5-1, the J gene TRBJ2-7; 8 nucleotides agree with TRBD1. The germline V gene has CDR1 SGHRS and CDR2 YFSETQ. The CDR3 runs 13 residues. The V segment lost 2 bases and the J segment 7 bases; nucleotides outside the gene matches: 5. Combining the CDR3 with reference TRBV5-1 and TRBJ2-7 gives the whole variable domain KAGVTQTPRYLIKTRGQQVTLSCSPISGHRSVSWYQQTPGQGLQFLFEYFSETQRNKGNFPGRFSGRQFSNSRSEMNVSTLELGDSALYLCASSFGRDREQYFGPGTRLTVT.